This T cell receptor beta chain stems from a study of cytomegalovirus exposure and HLA in healthy donors. This clone has only one observation. Profiling relied on immunoSEQ multiplex PCR, and the TCRdb table lists in-frame clones only, not all of them. The top ten hold 3% to 3.5% of the sample, which has 200,000 to 300,000 clones, roughly 91% seen once. The donors were members of the validation cohort, which comprised more than 90 subjects and was separate from the first cohort of several hundred subjects. Germline CDR1 reads SGHVS; CDR2 reads FQNEAQ. This CDR3 has 13 amino acids. Trimming removed 3 bases from V and 1 base from J, with 6 bases in between.

The clonotype comes from a woman aged 25 to 45 in good health and CMV-seronegative. Material for sequencing was PBMCs. V usage is TRBV7-8 and J usage is TRBJ2-5; D is uncertain. Here the CDR3 reads CASSLPLQETQYF. The CDR3 nucleotides are TGTGCCAGCAGCTTGCCTCTCCAAGAGACCCAGTACTTC.